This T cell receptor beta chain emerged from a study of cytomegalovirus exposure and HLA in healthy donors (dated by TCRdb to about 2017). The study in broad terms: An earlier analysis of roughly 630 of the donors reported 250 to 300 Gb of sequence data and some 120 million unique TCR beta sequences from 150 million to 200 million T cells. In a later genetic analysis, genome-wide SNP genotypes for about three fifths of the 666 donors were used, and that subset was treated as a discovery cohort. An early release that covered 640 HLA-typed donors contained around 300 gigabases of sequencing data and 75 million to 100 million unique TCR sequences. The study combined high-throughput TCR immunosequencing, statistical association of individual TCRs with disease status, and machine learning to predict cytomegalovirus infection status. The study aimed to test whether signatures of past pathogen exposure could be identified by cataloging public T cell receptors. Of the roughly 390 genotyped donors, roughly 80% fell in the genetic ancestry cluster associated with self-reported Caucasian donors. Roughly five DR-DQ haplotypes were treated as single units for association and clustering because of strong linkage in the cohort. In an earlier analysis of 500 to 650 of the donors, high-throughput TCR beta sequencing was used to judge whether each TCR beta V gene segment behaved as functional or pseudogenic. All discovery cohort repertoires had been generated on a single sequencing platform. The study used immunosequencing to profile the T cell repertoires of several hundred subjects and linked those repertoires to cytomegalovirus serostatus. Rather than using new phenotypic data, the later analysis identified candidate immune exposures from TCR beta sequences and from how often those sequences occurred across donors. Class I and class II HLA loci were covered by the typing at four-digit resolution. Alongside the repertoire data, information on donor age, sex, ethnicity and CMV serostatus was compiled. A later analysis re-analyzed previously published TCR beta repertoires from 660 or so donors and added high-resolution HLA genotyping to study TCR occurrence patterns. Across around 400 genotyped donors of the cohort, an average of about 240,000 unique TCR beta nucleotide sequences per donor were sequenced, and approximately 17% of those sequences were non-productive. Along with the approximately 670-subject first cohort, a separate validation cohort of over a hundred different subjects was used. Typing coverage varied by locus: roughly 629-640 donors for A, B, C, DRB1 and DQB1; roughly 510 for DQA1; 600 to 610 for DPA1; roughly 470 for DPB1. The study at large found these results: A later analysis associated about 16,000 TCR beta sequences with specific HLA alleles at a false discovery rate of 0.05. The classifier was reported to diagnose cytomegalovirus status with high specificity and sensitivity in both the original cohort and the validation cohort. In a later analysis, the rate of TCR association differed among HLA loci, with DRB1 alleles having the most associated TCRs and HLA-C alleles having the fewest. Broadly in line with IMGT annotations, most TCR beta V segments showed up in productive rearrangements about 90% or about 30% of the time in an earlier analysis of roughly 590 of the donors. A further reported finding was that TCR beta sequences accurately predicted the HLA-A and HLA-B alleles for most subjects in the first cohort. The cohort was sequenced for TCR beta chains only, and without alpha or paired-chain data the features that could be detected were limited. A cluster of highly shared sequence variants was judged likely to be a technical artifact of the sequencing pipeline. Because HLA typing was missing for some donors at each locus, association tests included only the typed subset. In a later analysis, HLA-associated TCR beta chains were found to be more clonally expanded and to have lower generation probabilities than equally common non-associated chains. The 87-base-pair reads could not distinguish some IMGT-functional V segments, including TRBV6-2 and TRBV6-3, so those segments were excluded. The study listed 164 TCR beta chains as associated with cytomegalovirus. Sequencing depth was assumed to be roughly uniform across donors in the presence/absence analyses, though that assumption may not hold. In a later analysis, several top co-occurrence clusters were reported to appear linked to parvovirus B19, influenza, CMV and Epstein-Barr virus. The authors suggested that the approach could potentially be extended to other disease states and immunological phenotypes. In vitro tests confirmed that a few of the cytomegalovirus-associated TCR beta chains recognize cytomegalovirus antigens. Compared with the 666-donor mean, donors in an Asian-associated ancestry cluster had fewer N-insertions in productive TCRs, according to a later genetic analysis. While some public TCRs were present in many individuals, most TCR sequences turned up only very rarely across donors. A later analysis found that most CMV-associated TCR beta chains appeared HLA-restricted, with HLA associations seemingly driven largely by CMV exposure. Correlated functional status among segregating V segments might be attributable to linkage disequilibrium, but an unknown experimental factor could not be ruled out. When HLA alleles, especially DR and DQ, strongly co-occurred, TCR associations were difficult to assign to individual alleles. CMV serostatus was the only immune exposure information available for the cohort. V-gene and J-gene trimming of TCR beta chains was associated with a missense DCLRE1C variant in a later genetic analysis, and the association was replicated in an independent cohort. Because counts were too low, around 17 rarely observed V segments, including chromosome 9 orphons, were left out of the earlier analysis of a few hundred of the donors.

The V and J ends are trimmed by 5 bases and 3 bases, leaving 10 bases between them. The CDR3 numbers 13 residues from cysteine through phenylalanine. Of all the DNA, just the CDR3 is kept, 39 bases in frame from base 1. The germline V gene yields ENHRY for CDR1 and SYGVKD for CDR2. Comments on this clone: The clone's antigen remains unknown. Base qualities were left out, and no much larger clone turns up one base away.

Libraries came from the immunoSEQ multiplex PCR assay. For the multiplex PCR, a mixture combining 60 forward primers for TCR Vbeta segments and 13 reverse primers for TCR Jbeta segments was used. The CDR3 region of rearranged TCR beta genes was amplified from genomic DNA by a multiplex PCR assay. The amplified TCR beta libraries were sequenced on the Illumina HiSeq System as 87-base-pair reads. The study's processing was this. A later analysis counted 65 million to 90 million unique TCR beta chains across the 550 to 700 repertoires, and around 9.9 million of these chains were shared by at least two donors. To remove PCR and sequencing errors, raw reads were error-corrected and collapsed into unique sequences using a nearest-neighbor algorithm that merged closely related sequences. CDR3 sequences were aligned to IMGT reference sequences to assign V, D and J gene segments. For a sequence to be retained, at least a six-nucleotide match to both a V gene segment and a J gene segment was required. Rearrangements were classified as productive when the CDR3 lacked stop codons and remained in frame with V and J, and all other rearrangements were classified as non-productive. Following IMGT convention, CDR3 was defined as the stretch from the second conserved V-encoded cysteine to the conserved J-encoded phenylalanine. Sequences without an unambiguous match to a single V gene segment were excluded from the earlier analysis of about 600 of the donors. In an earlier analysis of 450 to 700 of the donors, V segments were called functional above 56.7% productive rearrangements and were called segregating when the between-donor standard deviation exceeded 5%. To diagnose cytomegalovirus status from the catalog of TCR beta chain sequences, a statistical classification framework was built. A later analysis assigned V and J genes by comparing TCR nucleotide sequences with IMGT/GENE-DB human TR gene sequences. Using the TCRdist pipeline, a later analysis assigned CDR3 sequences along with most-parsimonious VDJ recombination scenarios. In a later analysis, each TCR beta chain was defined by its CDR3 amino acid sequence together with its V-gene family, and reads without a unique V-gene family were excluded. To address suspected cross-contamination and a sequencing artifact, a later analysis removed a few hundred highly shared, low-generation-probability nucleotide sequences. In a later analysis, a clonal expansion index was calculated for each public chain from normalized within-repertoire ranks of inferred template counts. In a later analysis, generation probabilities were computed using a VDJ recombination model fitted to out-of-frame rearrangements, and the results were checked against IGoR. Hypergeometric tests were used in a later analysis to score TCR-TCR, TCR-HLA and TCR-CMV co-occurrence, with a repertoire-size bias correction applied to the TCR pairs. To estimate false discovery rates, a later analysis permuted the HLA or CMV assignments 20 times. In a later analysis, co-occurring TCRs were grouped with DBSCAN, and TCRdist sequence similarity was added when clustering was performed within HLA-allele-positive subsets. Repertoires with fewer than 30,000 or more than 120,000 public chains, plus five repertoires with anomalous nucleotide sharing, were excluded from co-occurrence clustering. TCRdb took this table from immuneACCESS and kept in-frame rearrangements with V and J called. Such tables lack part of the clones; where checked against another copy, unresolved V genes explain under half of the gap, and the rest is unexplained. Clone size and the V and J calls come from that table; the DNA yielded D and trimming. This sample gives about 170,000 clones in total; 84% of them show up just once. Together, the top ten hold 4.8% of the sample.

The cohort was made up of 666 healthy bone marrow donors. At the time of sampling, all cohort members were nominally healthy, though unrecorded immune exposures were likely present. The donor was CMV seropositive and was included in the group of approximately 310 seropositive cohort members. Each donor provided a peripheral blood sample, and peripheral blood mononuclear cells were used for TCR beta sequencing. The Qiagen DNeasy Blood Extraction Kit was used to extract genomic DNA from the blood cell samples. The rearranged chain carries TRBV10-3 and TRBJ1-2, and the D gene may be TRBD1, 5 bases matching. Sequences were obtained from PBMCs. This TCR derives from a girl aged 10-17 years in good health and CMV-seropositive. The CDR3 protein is CAISLGAYYGYTF. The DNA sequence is TGTGCCATCAGTTTAGGGGCCTACTATGGCTACACCTTC.